This T cell receptor (beta chain) stems from a study of vaccination and CD4 T cells after COVID-19. Across the study: Post-vaccination specimens were collected at a median of about 66 days following dose two (range 14 to 241). Overlapping spike peptides served as the stimulus for the cells. These peptides came from SARS-CoV-2 and from the common cold coronaviruses HCoV-NL63, HCoV-OC43 and HCoV-229E.

The treatment was: roughly 10-day PBMC culture with coronavirus spike peptide pools or control peptides (ViraFEST assay). This clonotype was seen only once. Its specificity is unknown. The Oncomine TCR Beta short-read assay sequenced DNA from cultured CD4+ T cells. TCRdb re-derived calls from the PCR reads in MiXCR, one entry per CDR3 protein. The sample shows 10,000 or so distinct CDR3 sequences, over 55% of them seen only once. This CDR3 comprises 15 residues. V lost 7 bases to trimming and J lost 2 bases; unmatched junction nucleotides: 6. Germline loops: CDR1 MNHNS, CDR2 SASEGT. What was sequenced was CD4+ T cells from blood, cultured in vitro. V and J are TRBV6-1 and TRBJ2-7, with 12 bases matching TRBD2. The TCR originated in a human donor who had recovered from COVID-19. CDR3 coding DNA: TGTGCCAGCAACGGACTAGCGGGAATGCCCTACGAGCAGTACTTC. It specifies CASNGLAGMPYEQYF.